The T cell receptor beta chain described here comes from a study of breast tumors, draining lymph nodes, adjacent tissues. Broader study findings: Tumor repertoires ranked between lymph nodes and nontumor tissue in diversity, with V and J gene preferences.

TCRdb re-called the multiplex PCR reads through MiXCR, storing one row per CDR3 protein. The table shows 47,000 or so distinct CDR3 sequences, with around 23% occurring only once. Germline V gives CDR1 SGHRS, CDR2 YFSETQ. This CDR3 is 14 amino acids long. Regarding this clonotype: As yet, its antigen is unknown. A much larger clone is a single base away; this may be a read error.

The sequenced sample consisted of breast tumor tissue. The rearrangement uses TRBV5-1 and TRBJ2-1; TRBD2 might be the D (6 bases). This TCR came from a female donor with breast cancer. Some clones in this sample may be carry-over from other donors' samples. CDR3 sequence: CASGAGNSYSEQFF. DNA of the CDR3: TGCGCCAGCGGTGCGGGGAACTCCTACAGTGAGCAGTTCTTC.